These 20 T cell receptor beta chains were sequenced from one sample in a study of STAT3 mutations in large granular lymphocyte leukemia. Findings and caveats of the study: In T-cell large granular lymphocyte leukemia, about half of patients showed multiple immunodominant subclonotypes.

Sequencing used immunoSEQ multiplex PCR; TCRdb keeps in-frame clones, though not all of them. The data hold about 9,300 clones, with 70% to 90% observed a single time. Their antigen targets remain unknown. What was sequenced was peripheral blood mononuclear cells. The receptors stem from a man older than 75 with T-cell large granular lymphocyte leukemia. Some clones in this sample may be carry-over from other donors' samples.

This clone was seen only a few times. This chain joins TRBV29-1 and TRBJ2-2; 7 positions agree with TRBD2. Trimming took 6 bases from V and 0 from J; bases not matched to a gene: 7. This CDR3 region has 15 residues. The V gene's germline CDR1 is SQVTM and CDR2 ANQGSEA. CDR3 region: CSVGTTGSNTGELFF. The CDR3 DNA is TGCAGCGTAGGGACTACCGGTTCGAACACCGGGGAGCTGTTTTTT.

This chain joins TRBV14 and TRBJ2-5; D is possibly TRBD1 (5 bases). V shed 2 bases and J shed 2 bases, with 9 bases lying between them. CDR3 length equals 14 residues. The V gene's germline CDR1 is SGHDN and CDR2 FVKESK. CDR3 nucleotide sequence: TGTGCCAGCAGCCAAAAGACAGAGCAAGAGACCCAGTACTTC. The encoded protein is CASSQKTEQETQYF.

The rearrangement links TRBV5-1 to TRBJ2-7; 10 bases align to TRBD1. V lost 2 bases to trimming and J lost 0 bases; unmatched junction nucleotides: 5. This CDR3 comprises 16 residues. CDR1 SGHRS and CDR2 YFSETQ come from the germline V gene. CDR3 sequence (DNA): TGCGCCAGCAGCTTAACGACAGGGGGCTTCTCCTACGAGCAGTACTTC. Translated, it gives CASSLTTGGFSYEQYF.

J is TRBJ1-5 and V is TRBV29-1; no clear D gene. The V end was cut by 5 bases, the J end by 5 bases, with 13 bases between. The CDR3 is 13 residues long. Per germline, CDR1 SQVTM and CDR2 ANQGSEA. The chain's CDR3 is CSVRHGPDQPQHF. The CDR3 DNA follows: TGCAGCGTTAGGCACGGCCCCGATCAGCCCCAGCATTTT. The variable domain in full, completed from reference TRBV29-1 and TRBJ1-5, reads SAVISQKPSRDICQRGTSLTIQCQVDSQVTMMFWYRQQPGQSLTLIATANQGSEATYESGFVIDKFPISRPNLTFSTLTVSNMSPEDSSIYLCSVRHGPDQPQHFGDGTRLSIL.

The rearrangement links TRBV11-2 to TRBJ1-3; 8 positions match TRBD1. The CDR3 totals 19 residues. Trimming took 2 bases from V and 8 from J; bases not matched to a gene: 20. CDR1 and CDR2 (germline): SGHAT, FQNNGV. CDR3 coding DNA: TGTGCCAGCAGCTTATCCCAGGGGGCTCTTTCATACGAACGTTACACCATATATTTT. Translating gives CASSLSQGALSYERYTIYF.

This rearrangement joins TRBV5-4 to TRBJ1-2; no firm D call. This CDR3 is built from 14 residues. In germline, CDR1 is SGHNT, CDR2 YYREEE (reference sequence). Trimming stripped 4 bases from V and 2 bases from J, with 12 bases between. CDR3 DNA sequence: TGTGCCAGCAGCCCCCAGAGCGGAAACTATGGCTACACCTTC. Protein sequence: CASSPQSGNYGYTF.

This clone was seen a few times. This chain links TRBV6-5 with TRBJ1-2, with 8 positions matching TRBD1. Germline CDR1 reads MNHEY; CDR2 reads SVGAGI. The CDR3 is 13 residues long. The J segment lost 4 bases and the V segment lost 7 bases, leaving 5 bases of the junction unmatched. For the CDR3, the DNA is TGTGCCAGCACGGCAGGGGGCAGCTATGGCTACACCTTC. Translation gives CASTAGGSYGYTF.

V and J are TRBV5-1 and TRBJ1-4; D not certain. Looked up from germline, CDR1 is SGHRS and CDR2 is YFSETQ. Trimming shortened V by 0 bases and J by 0 bases, and 6 bases separated the two germline ends. The CDR3 is 15 residues long. CDR3 nucleotide sequence: TGCGCCAGCAGCTTGGGAAATCCAACTAATGAAAAACTGTTTTTT. As protein: CASSLGNPTNEKLFF.

V is TRBV5-4 and J is TRBJ2-3; 12 nucleotides align to TRBD2. The V gene end was trimmed by 0 bases and the J gene end by 11 bases; junction bases not matched to a gene: 4. Germline values: CDR1 SGHNT, CDR2 YYREEE (reference sequence). This CDR3 comprises 14 residues. Written as DNA, the CDR3 is TGTGCCAGCAGCTTGGGACTAGCGGGGGAGATGCAGTATTTT. As protein: CASSLGLAGEMQYF. The entire variable domain, with the rest obtained from reference TRBV5-4 and TRBJ2-3, is as follows: ETGVTQSPTHLIKTRGQQVTLRCSSQSGHNTVSWYQQALGQGPQFIFQYYREEENGRGNFPPRFSGLQFPNYSSELNVNALELDDSALYLCASSLGLAGEMQYFGPGTRLTVL.

V usage is TRBV6-6 and J usage is TRBJ2-1; 7 bases align to TRBD1. Unmatched junction bases numbered 10, after V lost 6 bases and J lost 5 bases. CDR1 MNHNY and CDR2 SVGAGI come from the germline V gene (reference sequence). CDR3 length: 15 residues. DNA of the CDR3: TGTGCCAGCAGCTCTCTTCACAGGGGAAACAATGAGCAGTTCTTC. Its protein is CASSSLHRGNNEQFF.

V gene TRBV2 combines with J gene TRBJ1-2; D might be TRBD1 (5 bases). CDR1 and CDR2 from the germline V gene are SNHLY and FYNNEI. With 7 bases removed from V and 4 bases from J, the gap between germline ends came to 13 bases. This CDR3 has 13 residues. This CDR3 reads CASTWDAGYGYTF. DNA of the CDR3: TGTGCCAGCACTTGGGACGCAGGCTATGGCTACACCTTC.

The CDR3 DNA reads as TGTGCCATCAGTGAGTTCGCCAGAAGAGAGACCCAGTACTTC. Translation gives CAISEFARRETQYF. This chain uses TRBV10-3 with TRBJ2-5; no definite D call. Trimming shortened V by 1 base and J by 4 bases, and 10 bases separated the two germline ends. From germline, CDR1 is ENHRY and CDR2 SYGVKD. This CDR3 region has 14 residues.

The gene calls are TRBV27 and TRBJ2-1; D may be TRBD1 or TRBD2 (6 bases each). The CDR3 consists of 16 residues. Germline CDR1 and CDR2: MNHEY and SMNVEV (reference sequence). Trimming took 0 bases from V and 9 from J, leaving 18 bases between them. CDR3 amino acids: CASSLSISGARLEQFF. Written as DNA, the CDR3 is TGTGCCAGCAGTTTATCGATTTCGGGGGCCAGACTTGAGCAGTTCTTC.

The gene calls are TRBV19 and TRBJ2-7; a weak D match, TRBD2 (6 bases). There are 13 residues in the CDR3. Germline V gene lookup returns CDR1 LNHDA and CDR2 SQIVND (reference sequence). Between the trimmed V and J ends, which lost 1 base and 3 bases, there was a span of 7 bases. CDR3 in amino acids: CASSIARDYEQYF. CDR3 nucleotides: TGTGCCAGTAGTATAGCGCGGGACTACGAGCAGTACTTC.

This clone was observed once. This chain joins TRBV7-9 and TRBJ1-3; perhaps TRBD1 as D (6 bases). The germline V and J ends were trimmed by 5 bases and 2 bases, with 19 bases remaining between them. Germline V gene sequence: CDR1 SEHNR, CDR2 FQNEAQ (reference sequence). The CDR3 runs 17 residues. CDR3 DNA: TGTGCCAGCAGCAAACAGGGAAATAGAGTGGCTGGAAACACCATATATTTT. This gives the protein CASSKQGNRVAGNTIYF.

The gene calls are TRBV9 and TRBJ1-6, with D uncertain. The CDR3 sequence is 12 residues long. Trimming took 7 bases from V and 8 from J, leaving 10 bases between them. Germline CDR1 SGDLS, CDR2 YYNGEE. The CDR3 spells CASSSGYSPLHF. The CDR3 DNA reads as TGTGCCAGCTCATCCGGGTATTCACCCCTCCACTTT.

The V call is TRBV6-5, the J call TRBJ2-7; 9 bases map to TRBD1. The ends lost 6 bases at V and 4 bases at J; junction bases unmatched: 7. The CDR3 extends over 14 amino acids. The V gene's germline CDR1 is MNHEY and CDR2 SVGAGI. The CDR3 is CASRRDRVRYEQYF. The CDR3 DNA sequence: TGTGCCAGCAGGAGGGACAGGGTTCGGTACGAGCAGTACTTC.

This chain uses TRBV7-9 with TRBJ1-2; D possibly corresponds to TRBD1 (6 bases). The CDR3 contains 14 residues. The V end lost 5 bases, the J end lost 7 bases, and 17 bases lay between the germline ends. Per germline, CDR1 SEHNR and CDR2 FQNEAQ (reference sequence). The CDR3 region has the DNA TGTGCCAGCAGCCCCATAGGGGGGCCGACTGGCTACACCTTC. This codes for CASSPIGGPTGYTF.

The chain joins TRBV30 to TRBJ1-1; TRBD1 might be the D (6 bases). Trimming took 4 bases from V and 3 from J, leaving 12 bases between them. The CDR3 is made up of 13 amino acids. The germline gives CDR1 GTSNPN, CDR2 SVGIG (reference sequence). This CDR3 reads CAWKTQGYTEAFF. CDR3 bases: TGTGCCTGGAAAACACAGGGTTACACTGAAGCTTTCTTT. The variable domain in full, completed from reference TRBV30 and TRBJ1-1, reads SQTIHQWPATLVQPVGSPLSLECTVEGTSNPNLYWYRQAAGRGLQLLFYSVGIGQISSEVPQNLSASRPQDRQFILSSKKLLLSDSGFYLCAWKTQGYTEAFFGQGTRLTVV.

This clone occurred a few times. V is TRBV2 and J is TRBJ1-2; no clear D gene. This CDR3 contains 12 residues. V gave up 0 bases and J gave up 8 bases, with 7 bases separating them. Germline-derived CDR1 and CDR2 are SNHLY and FYNNEI. CDR3 in amino acids: CASSEAGSGYTF. The CDR3 region has the DNA TGTGCCAGCAGTGAAGCAGGGTCAGGCTACACCTTC.